The 27 T cell receptor beta chains reported below all come from one sample, sequenced in a study of CD8 T cells in Susac syndrome. cDNA came from about 0.51 to 1 ug RNA primed by random hexamers. Each CDR3 protein gets one entry after TCRdb re-called the immunoSEQ multiplex PCR reads with MiXCR. Found here are 200,000 or so distinct CDR3 sequences, nearly 95% of them singletons; the top ten hold roughly 0.094%. The sample taken for sequencing was CD4+ T cells from PBMCs. Receptors originate from a human donor with multiple sclerosis.

The chain joins TRBV24-1 to TRBJ2-1, with D unresolved. Trimming pared 4 bases from V and 0 bases from J, leaving 3 bases between. The CDR3 is 13 amino acids. Germline loops: CDR1 KGHDR, CDR2 SFDVKD. Here the CDR3 DNA reads TGTGCCACCAGTGAACGCTCCTACAATGAGCAGTTCTTC. The encoded protein is CATSERSYNEQFF.

V is TRBV2 and J is TRBJ1-5; D remains unclear. The CDR3 contains 13 residues. The germline V and J ends were trimmed by 1 base and 5 bases, with 6 bases remaining between them. Germline CDR1 and CDR2: SNHLY and FYNNEI. The CDR3: CASSEERDQPQHF. Written as DNA, the CDR3 is TGTGCCAGCAGTGAAGAAAGGGATCAGCCCCAGCATTTT.

The chain is built from TRBV5-1 and TRBJ2-3; 9 bases line up with TRBD2. The germline V gene encodes CDR1 SGHRS and CDR2 YFSETQ. This CDR3 comprises 16 residues. Trimming cost V 4 bases and J 4 bases; bases outside gene matches: 10. The CDR3 DNA sequence: TGCGCCAGCAGCGTTAAAATAGCGGGAGCCCCAGATACGCAGTATTTT. The encoded protein is CASSVKIAGAPDTQYF.

The chain recombines TRBV29-1 with TRBJ1-4; the match to TRBD1 covers 10 bases. This CDR3 is 15 amino acids long. V dropped 6 bases and J dropped 5; count of bases not matched to a gene: 9. The V gene's germline CDR1 is SQVTM and CDR2 ANQGSEA. CDR3 sequence reads: CSVGQGMGQNEKLFF. The CDR3 DNA sequence: TGCAGCGTGGGACAGGGGATGGGACAGAATGAAAAACTGTTTTTT.

The chain couples TRBV29-1 to TRBJ1-2; D not certain. Trimming cost V 6 bases and J 0 bases, with 2 bases left between them. The CDR3 has 10 amino acids. Germline values: CDR1 SQVTM, CDR2 ANQGSEA. CDR3: CSVSNYGYTF. CDR3 coding DNA: TGCAGCGTCTCTAACTATGGCTACACCTTC.

This chain uses TRBV29-1 with TRBJ1-4, with D uncertain. Germline V gene lookup returns CDR1 SQVTM and CDR2 ANQGSEA. Trimming left V 7 bases short and J 4 bases short, with 10 bases between. The CDR3 spans 12 residues. The CDR3 coding sequence is TGCAGCGCTGGCAGAGGTAATGAAAAACTGTTTTTT. Translated: CSAGRGNEKLFF. Looking up the rest from reference TRBV29-1 and TRBJ1-4 gives the full variable domain: SAVISQKPSRDICQRGTSLTIQCQVDSQVTMMFWYRQQPGQSLTLIATANQGSEATYESGFVIDKFPISRPNLTFSTLTVSNMSPEDSSIYLCSAGRGNEKLFFGSGTQLSVL.

The chain couples TRBV29-1 to TRBJ2-7; 11 positions match TRBD1. This CDR3 spans 12 amino acids. V lost 7 bases and J lost 6; bases outside the gene matches: 5. Germline V gene lookup returns CDR1 SQVTM and CDR2 ANQGSEA. The CDR3 sequence: CSAWDRGGEQYF. The CDR3 region has the DNA TGCAGCGCCTGGGACAGGGGGGGCGAGCAGTACTTC.

This chain uses TRBV5-1 with TRBJ2-4, with D maybe TRBD2 (5 bases). The CDR3 is 14 residues long. Per the germline V gene, CDR1 is SGHRS and CDR2 is YFSETQ. Trimming left V 0 bases short and J 8 bases short, with 12 bases between. CDR3 protein: CASSLVARLDIQYF. CDR3 nucleotides: TGCGCCAGCAGCTTGGTAGCGAGATTGGACATTCAGTACTTC.

The chain joins TRBV20-1 to TRBJ1-5; maybe TRBD1 (6 bases). The length of the CDR3 is 15 residues. The V end lost 1 base, the J end lost 3 bases, and 13 bases lay between the germline ends. Looked up from germline, CDR1 is DFQATT and CDR2 is SNEGSKA (reference sequence). CDR3 nucleotide sequence: TGCAGTGCTAGAGTGCAGGGGCAGCTCAATCAGCCCCAGCATTTT. Protein product: CSARVQGQLNQPQHF.

This rearrangement joins TRBV7-9 to TRBJ1-1, with D maybe TRBD1 (5 bases). Germline CDR1 reads SEHNR; CDR2 reads FQNEAQ (reference sequence). V lost 1 base and J lost 3, with 6 bases in between. This CDR3 spans 13 amino acids. The CDR3, as DNA: TGTGCCAGCAGCTTAGAAGGGGACACTGAAGCTTTCTTT. Encoded protein: CASSLEGDTEAFF.

The chain joins TRBV9 to TRBJ2-3, with 7 bases fitting TRBD2. The CDR3 is 15 residues long. The germline V gene has CDR1 SGDLS and CDR2 YYNGEE. Trimming at V came to 4 bases and at J to 8 bases, leaving 13 bases not matched to a gene. The CDR3 sequence: CASSPVGGTAGTQYF. The CDR3, as DNA: TGTGCCAGCAGCCCAGTGGGGGGGACTGCAGGTACGCAGTATTTT.

V gene TRBV7-2 combines with J gene TRBJ1-2; no clear D gene. V lost 5 bases, J lost 2 bases, and 15 bases lay in between. The CDR3 is 15 residues long. Per the germline V gene, CDR1 is SGHTA and CDR2 is FQGNSA. The CDR3: CASSLGNGPNYGYTF. The CDR3 DNA is TGTGCCAGCAGCCTAGGGAACGGACCGAACTATGGCTACACCTTC.

The CDR3 DNA follows: TGTGCCAGCAGCGTAGCTTCAGGGGATCATGAAGCTTTCTTT. Translation: CASSVASGDHEAFF. This chain uses TRBV9 with TRBJ1-1; a weak D match, TRBD1 (6 bases). V lost 0 bases and J 7 bases, leaving 13 bases between the germline ends. Germline values: CDR1 SGDLS, CDR2 YYNGEE. The CDR3 length is 14 residues.

CDR3 sequence reads: CASSQIGLAQETQYF. DNA for the CDR3: TGTGCCAGCAGCCAGATAGGGCTAGCCCAAGAGACCCAGTACTTC. The rearrangement uses TRBV3-1 and TRBJ2-5, with a tentative D call TRBD2 (5 bases). CDR3 length: 15 amino acids. Trimming took 3 bases from V and 1 from J, leaving 12 bases between them. CDR1 and CDR2 (germline): LGHDT, YNNKEL (reference sequence).

V gene TRBV27 combines with J gene TRBJ2-1; 9 bases align to TRBD1. The CDR3 contains 16 residues. Germline CDR1 reads MNHEY; CDR2 reads SMNVEV (reference sequence). V lost 3 bases, J lost 8 bases, and 11 bases stayed unmatched. CDR3 sequence reads: CASSFTGGRFSYEQFF. The CDR3 DNA follows: TGTGCCAGCAGTTTTACAGGGGGCCGGTTCTCTTATGAGCAGTTCTTC.

This rearrangement joins TRBV6-1 to TRBJ1-2; D is ambiguous. Per germline, CDR1 MNHNS and CDR2 SASEGT. Trimming left V 8 bases short and J 7 bases short, with 17 bases between. There are 13 residues in the CDR3. CDR3 sequence: CASRETRAFGYTF. CDR3 coding DNA: TGTGCCAGCCGGGAAACAAGGGCATTTGGCTACACCTTC.

This chain uses TRBV2 with TRBJ2-5, with TRBD2 matching over 14 bases. V was pared by 8 bases and J by 7 bases, with 6 bases of the junction left unmatched. From germline, CDR1 is SNHLY and CDR2 FYNNEI. The CDR3 extends over 14 amino acids. The CDR3 is CASRLAGGPGTQYF. CDR3 DNA sequence: TGTGCCAGCCGACTAGCGGGGGGGCCCGGGACCCAGTACTTC.

The rearrangement links TRBV29-1 to TRBJ1-1, with 8 nucleotides matching TRBD1. CDR1 and CDR2 from the germline V gene are SQVTM and ANQGSEA. The CDR3 covers 15 residues. V was pared by 5 bases and J by 0 bases, with 8 bases of the junction left unmatched. The CDR3 loop reads CSVIYEQGVNTEAFF. CDR3 DNA: TGCAGCGTTATCTATGAACAGGGGGTGAACACTGAAGCTTTCTTT.

This chain joins TRBV20-1 and TRBJ1-2, with TRBD1 matching over 7 bases. The CDR3 length is 15 residues. Germline CDR1 and CDR2: DFQATT and SNEGSKA (reference sequence). The trim removed 6 bases at V and 2 bases at J, leaving 12 bases unmatched. CDR3 DNA sequence: TGCAGTGCCTCGACAGGGAAGAGGGCGAACTATGGCTACACCTTC. Its translation is CSASTGKRANYGYTF.

CDR3 loop: CASRSAGTPPDTQYF. The CDR3 nucleotides are TGTGCCAGCAGATCAGCCGGGACCCCCCCAGATACGCAGTATTTT. The chain is built from TRBV7-2 and TRBJ2-3; D assignment may be TRBD1 or TRBD2 (5 bases each). Trimming took off 6 bases at V and 4 bases at J, with 17 bases between the two ends. CDR1 and CDR2 from the germline V gene are SGHTA and FQGNSA. This CDR3 is built from 15 residues.

The rearrangement joins TRBV11-3 to TRBJ2-7; 7 positions agree with TRBD1. From germline, CDR1 is SGHNT and CDR2 YENEEA. The V and J ends lost 4 bases and 2 bases, in that order; junction bases with no gene match: 11. There are 16 residues in the CDR3. The CDR3 loop reads CASSSQRETGPYEQYF. CDR3 nucleotides: TGTGCCAGCAGCTCCCAAAGGGAGACAGGGCCCTACGAGCAGTACTTC.

The chain has TRBV27 and TRBJ2-7; 9 nucleotides match TRBD1. V lost 5 bases, J lost 4 bases, and 3 bases stayed unmatched. CDR1 and CDR2 from the germline V gene are MNHEY and SMNVEV (reference sequence). The CDR3 sequence is 13 residues long. The CDR3 DNA reads as TGTGCCAGCAGTCGGGACAGGGTTTACGAGCAGTACTTC. Translated, it gives CASSRDRVYEQYF.

V gene TRBV4-2 combines with J gene TRBJ2-7; D might be TRBD2 (6 bases). This CDR3 has 16 amino acids. Between the trimmed V and J ends, which lost 0 bases and 3 bases, there was a span of 15 bases. Germline values: CDR1 LGHNA, CDR2 YNFKEQ. The DNA for the CDR3 is TGTGCCAGCAGCCAAGAACGGGTGGGGGGTATCTACGAGCAGTACTTC. Translating it yields CASSQERVGGIYEQYF.

The chain has TRBV3-1 and TRBJ2-2; 9 nucleotides align to TRBD2. In germline, CDR1 is LGHDT, CDR2 YNNKEL (reference sequence). The CDR3 has 14 amino acids. V was clipped by 11 bases and J by 5 bases; unmatched bases: 9. CDR3 sequence reads: CASGLSGRTGELFF. CDR3 bases: TGTGCCTCCGGACTTAGCGGGAGAACCGGGGAGCTGTTTTTT.

DNA of the CDR3: TGTGCCAGTCACAGGGTGGGGGAGACCCAGTACTTC. Translation: CASHRVGETQYF. V and J are TRBV28 and TRBJ2-5, with D perhaps matching TRBD1 (6 bases). Germline loops: CDR1 MDHEN, CDR2 SYDVKM. The CDR3 covers 12 residues. V was trimmed by 9 bases and J by 5 bases, leaving 13 bases between them.

The chain links TRBV6-4 to TRBJ2-3, with D possibly TRBD2 on 6 matching bases. Trimming shortened V by 4 bases and J by 6 bases, and 17 bases separated the two germline ends. CDR1 is MRHNA, CDR2 SNTAGT, per germline. This CDR3 contains 15 residues. This CDR3 is CASSATSRATDTQYF. CDR3 nucleotides: TGTGCCAGCAGTGCCACTAGCAGAGCCACCGATACGCAGTATTTT.

The chain employs TRBV4-1 and TRBJ2-5; a weak D match, TRBD2 (6 bases). The V end was cut by 3 bases, the J end by 3 bases, with 14 bases between. The CDR3 has 15 residues. Germline V gene sequence: CDR1 MGHRA, CDR2 YSYEKL. The CDR3 loop reads CASSHPQRAKETQYF. In DNA form, the CDR3 reads TGCGCCAGCAGCCACCCCCAGCGGGCAAAAGAGACCCAGTACTTC.